A single sample gave rise to the 22 T cell receptor beta chains below, sequenced in a study of CD8+ T cells in alopecia areata. The sequencing template was cDNA reverse transcribed from extracted RNA. The table came from immunoSEQ multiplex PCR; TCRdb's copy has only in-frame clones and leaves some out. The sample shows about 97,000 clones, approximately 42% of them seen only once. The sample was CD4+ T cells sorted from blood. The source is a human donor with alopecia areata.

V and J are TRBV28 and TRBJ2-5; the match to TRBD1 covers 7 bases. From germline, CDR1 is MDHEN and CDR2 SYDVKM. The ends lost 7 bases at V and 8 bases at J; junction bases unmatched: 13. This CDR3 contains 14 residues. DNA for the CDR3: TGTGCCAGCACCATACCGGGGAACAGGGGTACCCAGTACTTC. Translating gives CASTIPGNRGTQYF.

This rearrangement joins TRBV2 to TRBJ2-3; tentatively, D is TRBD1 (5 bases). V was cut by 6 bases and J by 2 bases, with 15 bases left in between. Germline lookup yields CDR1 SNHLY and CDR2 FYNNEI. The CDR3 runs 15 residues. CDR3 in DNA: TGTGCCAGCAGCGGACACCTCCTATACACAGATACGCAGTATTTT. Protein sequence: CASSGHLLYTDTQYF.

This clone was recorded only once. The V and J genes are TRBV11-2 and TRBJ1-2; possible D gene TRBD1, 6 bases. Germline CDR1 and CDR2: SGHAT and FQNNGV. CDR3 length equals 13 residues. V was pared by 5 bases and J by 8 bases, with 15 bases between. The CDR3 protein is CASSLGQYSGYTF. CDR3 in DNA: TGTGCCAGCAGCCTAGGACAGTATTCGGGCTACACCTTC.

This clone was seen more than once but under ten times. V usage is TRBV6-6 and J usage is TRBJ1-2; D is possibly TRBD1 (6 bases). CDR1 is MNHNY and CDR2 is SVGAGI in the germline V gene (reference sequence). The CDR3 sequence is 13 residues long. Trimming left V 5 bases short and J 4 bases short, with 11 bases between. CDR3 loop: CASSPGQSYGYTF. In DNA, the CDR3 is TGTGCCAGCAGTCCGGGACAATCCTATGGCTACACCTTC.

This chain joins TRBV10-2 and TRBJ2-7; D gene ambiguous. CDR3 length equals 11 residues. Germline V lookup: CDR1 WSHSY, CDR2 SAAADI. Between the trimmed V and J ends, which lost 5 bases and 3 bases, there was a span of 5 bases. The CDR3 sequence: CASSLDYEQYF. CDR3 nucleotide sequence: TGCGCCAGCAGTCTGGACTACGAGCAGTACTTC.

The chain links TRBV6-5 to TRBJ2-2; D call uncertain. Germline V gene lookup returns CDR1 MNHEY and CDR2 SVGAGI. The V and J ends lost 8 bases and 5 bases respectively, with 12 bases between them. This CDR3 is 13 amino acids long. The CDR3 sequence: CASQFSFTGELFF. The CDR3 DNA follows: TGTGCCAGCCAGTTTAGCTTTACCGGGGAGCTGTTTTTT.

The V and J genes are TRBV29-1 and TRBJ2-3; D is perhaps TRBD1 (5 bases). Germline V CDR1 and CDR2: SQVTM, ANQGSEA. V shed 2 bases and J shed 8 bases, with 11 bases lying between them. The CDR3 contains 12 residues. The CDR3 reads CSVEKTASTQYF. The DNA for the CDR3 is TGCAGCGTTGAAAAGACAGCTTCTACGCAGTATTTT.

The rearrangement links TRBV4-3 to TRBJ1-4, with D perhaps TRBD1 (6 bases). Per germline, CDR1 LGHNA and CDR2 YSLEER. The CDR3 totals 17 residues. V gave up 2 bases and J gave up 3 bases, with 16 bases separating them. The CDR3 here is CASSQQPHRAPNEKLFF. The CDR3 coding sequence is TGCGCCAGCAGCCAACAACCGCACAGGGCCCCTAATGAAAAACTGTTTTTT.

This clone was observed a few times. The chain is built from TRBV28 and TRBJ2-1, with D maybe TRBD2 (7 bases). V lost 4 bases to trimming and J lost 8 bases, with 18 bases between them. The CDR3 runs to 15 residues. Germline-derived CDR1 and CDR2 are MDHEN and SYDVKM. CDR3 DNA: TGTGCCAGCAGTTCCATTGGGGGGGGGCCCCATGAGCAGTTCTTC. The encoded protein is CASSSIGGGPHEQFF.

This clone occurred a few times. This chain connects TRBV5-1 to TRBJ2-3; D may match TRBD1 or TRBD2 (5 bases each). The CDR3 extends over 17 amino acids. Germline loops: CDR1 SGHRS, CDR2 YFSETQ. Trimming pared 0 bases from V and 3 bases from J, leaving 17 bases between. The CDR3 DNA sequence: TGCGCCAGCAGCTTGGCCGGGGCCCAACAACGGACAGATACGCAGTATTTT. Translation: CASSLAGAQQRTDTQYF.

V is TRBV29-1 and J is TRBJ1-1; TRBD1 matches 7 bases. Trimming took 7 bases from V and 3 from J; bases not matched to a gene: 8. Germline V CDR1 and CDR2: SQVTM, ANQGSEA. The CDR3 length is 13 residues. The CDR3 region has the DNA TGCAGCGCACACCGGGACAGAGACACTGAAGCTTTCTTT. This sequence encodes CSAHRDRDTEAFF.

The rearrangement uses TRBV5-1 and TRBJ2-3; D remains unclear. This CDR3 has 11 amino acids. V lost 6 bases to trimming and J lost 2 bases, with 4 bases between them. Germline loops: CDR1 SGHRS, CDR2 YFSETQ. The CDR3 DNA reads as TGCGCCAGCACCGTCACAGATACGCAGTATTTT. Its protein product is CASTVTDTQYF.

This rearrangement joins TRBV29-1 to TRBJ1-1; D remains unclear. CDR1 is SQVTM and CDR2 is ANQGSEA in the germline V gene. V dropped 3 bases and J dropped 0 bases, with 17 bases sitting between them. The CDR3 sequence is 16 residues long. The CDR3 region is CSVEFLPVKVNTEAFF. DNA of the CDR3: TGCAGCGTTGAGTTTTTGCCAGTGAAGGTGAACACTGAAGCTTTCTTT.

In this sample, this clone turned up a few times. The chain is built from TRBV30 and TRBJ1-4, with a tentative D call TRBD1 (5 bases). Per germline, CDR1 GTSNPN and CDR2 SVGIG (reference sequence). The germline V and J ends were trimmed by 3 bases and 8 bases, with 16 bases remaining between them. The CDR3 runs to 14 residues. CDR3 nucleotides: TGTGCCTGGAGCCCGGGACTCCCGGGCGAAAAACTGTTTTTT. Translating gives CAWSPGLPGEKLFF. Full variable domain (outside the CDR3, taken from reference TRBV30 and TRBJ1-4): SQTIHQWPATLVQPVGSPLSLECTVEGTSNPNLYWYRQAAGRGLQLLFYSVGIGQISSEVPQNLSASRPQDRQFILSSKKLLLSDSGFYLCAWSPGLPGEKLFFGSGTQLSVL.

The rearrangement uses TRBV28 and TRBJ2-5; tentatively, D is TRBD2 (5 bases). With 5 bases removed from V and 4 bases from J, the gap between germline ends came to 14 bases. Germline assignment: CDR1 MDHEN and CDR2 SYDVKM. The CDR3 has 14 amino acids. CDR3 DNA: TGTGCCAGCAGTCGACCCGGGGAGAGAGAGACCCAGTACTTC. As protein: CASSRPGERETQYF.

This clone was picked up a small number of times. The J gene is TRBJ2-3, the V gene TRBV6-5, with D uncertain. CDR1 and CDR2 from the germline V gene are MNHEY and SVGAGI. V was pared by 0 bases and J by 4 bases, with 5 bases between. The CDR3 sequence is 13 residues long. CDR3 coding DNA: TGTGCCAGCAGTTACTCAACGGCAGATACGCAGTATTTT. This translates into CASSYSTADTQYF.

Only a few counts were recorded for this clone. V and J are TRBV29-1 and TRBJ2-3; a weak D match, TRBD2 (7 bases). Germline loops: CDR1 SQVTM, CDR2 ANQGSEA. This CDR3 contains 13 residues. The V end lost 7 bases, the J end lost 2 bases, and 13 bases lay between the germline ends. CDR3: CSGRGGYTDTQYF. The CDR3 DNA reads as TGCAGCGGAAGGGGGGGGTACACAGATACGCAGTATTTT.

This clone was counted once. J is TRBJ1-5 and V is TRBV2, with 7 bases matching TRBD1. The CDR3 is 14 residues long. Germline V gives CDR1 SNHLY, CDR2 FYNNEI. The V segment lost 6 bases and the J segment 7 bases; nucleotides outside the gene matches: 9. For the CDR3, the DNA is TGTGCCAGCAGGAAAGACAGGGCCTGGCAGCCCCAGCATTTT. It is translated as CASRKDRAWQPQHF. The complete variable domain, with remaining parts taken from reference TRBV2 and TRBJ1-5, reads EPEVTQTPSHQVTQMGQEVILRCVPISNHLYFYWYRQILGQKVEFLVSFYNNEISEKSEIFDDQFSVERPDGSNFTLKIRSTKLEDSAMYFCASRKDRAWQPQHFGDGTRLSIL.

On this clone: A read error may account for a junction end that differs from germline. The sample holds other DNA sequences that translate to the same CDR3. This rearrangement joins TRBV30 to TRBJ1-2; D gene unclear. Germline lookup yields CDR1 GTSNPN and CDR2 SVGIG (reference sequence). This CDR3 spans 13 amino acids. The CDR3: CAWTSGEAFGYTF. CDR3 bases: TGTGCTTGGACGAGCGGGGAGGCCTTTGGCTACACCTTC.

As regards this clone: A far bigger clonotype differs at one base, so this is likely a read error. The chain uses TRBV4-1 and TRBJ2-5; 8 bases match TRBD2. CDR1 and CDR2 (germline): MGHRA, YSYEKL. The ends lost 2 bases at V and 5 bases at J; junction bases unmatched: 7. CDR3 length equals 15 residues. CDR3: CASSQTSTSVETQYF. For the CDR3, the DNA is TGCGCCAGCAGCCAAACCTCGACTAGCGTGGAGACCCAGTACTTC.

This clone was detected ten times or more. Here the CDR3 DNA reads TGTGCCAGCAGTCGCGGCAATCAGCCCCAGCATTTT. This sequence encodes CASSRGNQPQHF. V gene TRBV28 combines with J gene TRBJ1-5; D ambiguous. Germline-derived CDR1 and CDR2 are MDHEN and SYDVKM. The V end lost 5 bases, the J end lost 2 bases, and 4 bases lay between the germline ends. The CDR3 spans 12 residues.

This clone was seen a single time. The chain joins TRBV30 to TRBJ2-7; D might be TRBD1 (5 bases). Trimming removed 8 bases at V and 3 bases at J, with 20 bases between. Germline V gives CDR1 GTSNPN, CDR2 SVGIG (reference sequence). This CDR3 is 14 amino acids long. The DNA of the CDR3 is TGTGCCGCCAGGGTGGGGCTTCGCGTCTACGAGCAGTACTTC. Translating gives CAARVGLRVYEQYF.